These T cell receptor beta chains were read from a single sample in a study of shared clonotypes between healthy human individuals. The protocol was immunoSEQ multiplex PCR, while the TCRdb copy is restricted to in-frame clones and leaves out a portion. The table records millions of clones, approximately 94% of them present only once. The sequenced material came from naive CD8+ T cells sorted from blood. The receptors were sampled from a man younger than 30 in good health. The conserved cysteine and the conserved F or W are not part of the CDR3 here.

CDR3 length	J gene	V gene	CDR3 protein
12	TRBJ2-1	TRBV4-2	ASSQDDSYNEQF
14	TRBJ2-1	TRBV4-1	ASSQEDRGPYNEQF
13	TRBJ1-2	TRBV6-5	ASTLTRTGDYGYT
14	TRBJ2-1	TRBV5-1	ASSQTPESSYNEQF
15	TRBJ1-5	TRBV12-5	ASGLVLGEWSNQPQH
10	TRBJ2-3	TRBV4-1	ASSRWDSTQY
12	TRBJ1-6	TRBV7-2	ASSPAQYNSPLH
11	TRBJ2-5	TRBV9	ASSPRVMETQY
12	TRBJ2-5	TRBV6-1	ASSDLGVPETQY
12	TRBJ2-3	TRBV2	ASSGSGGADTQY
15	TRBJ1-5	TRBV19	ASSIDREQGQFQPQH
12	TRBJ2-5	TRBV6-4	ASSDTGQRETQY
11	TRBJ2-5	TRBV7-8	ASSLGTRETQY
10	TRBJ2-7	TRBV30	AWYRQGHEQY
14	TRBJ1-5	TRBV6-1	ASSEWAGEGNQPQH
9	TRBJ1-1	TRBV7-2	ASSPLTEAF
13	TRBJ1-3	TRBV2	ASSARTDSGNTIY
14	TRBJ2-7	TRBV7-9	ASSLTLGQARYEQY
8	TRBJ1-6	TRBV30	ASGGSPLH
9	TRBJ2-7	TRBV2	ASSPPYEQY
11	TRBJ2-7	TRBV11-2	ASSLVLSYEQY
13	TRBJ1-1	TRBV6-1	ASRPTGPMNTEAF
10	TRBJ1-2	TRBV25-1	ASSVGLGSYT
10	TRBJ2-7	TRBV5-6	ASSLEPYEQY
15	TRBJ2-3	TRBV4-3	ASSQEETLPFRDTQY
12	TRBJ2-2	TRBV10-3	AIRVAGNTGELF